This TCR beta chain originates from a study of Graves' ophthalmopathy and Graves' hyperthyroidism. The sample holds many counts of this clonotype. The V end lost 3 bases, the J end lost 7 bases, and 15 bases lay between the germline ends. This CDR3 region has 14 residues. Per germline, CDR1 LNHDA and CDR2 SQIVND (reference sequence). Clinical symptoms, serum thyroxine, TRAb, thyroid ultrasound and orbital computed tomography formed the basis of diagnosis. RNA served as the template for amplifying TCR beta CDR3 regions. First-round RT-PCR with HTBI primers preceded a second-round multiplex PCR. TCRdb re-called the multiplex PCR reads through MiXCR, storing one row per CDR3 protein. This table has around 600,000 distinct CDR3 sequences, about 40% appearing once.

The rearrangement joins TRBV19 to TRBJ1-1, with TRBD1 as a possible D gene (5 bases). Sequenced: peripheral blood. This receptor was obtained from an adult man with Graves' ophthalmopathy. DNA of the CDR3: TGTGCCAGTAGTATCGGTTTGGGGGTTTTTGAAGCTTTCTTT. This sequence encodes CASSIGLGVFEAFF.